A single sample is the source of the 28 T cell receptor beta chains below, sequenced in a study of T cell clusters in autoimmune cytopenias. Multiplex touch-down PCR amplified TRB using TRB-A and TRB-B pools in one tube. No DNA is given; TCRdb re-called the multiplex PCR reads and lists each CDR3 protein once. Its listing shows 11,000 or so distinct CDR3 sequences. Tens of thousands of genome equivalents of blood DNA were amplified for TRB. This same sample was also taken into another study, of T cell repertoires in aging, cancer and after chemotherapy.

The sample consisted of peripheral blood. These receptor sequences come from a human donor in good health.

CDR3 sequence: CASSRGDTYTQYF. The J gene is TRBJ2-3, the V gene TRBV4-2; there is no DNA to check the TCRdb D call of TRBD1. The CDR3 loop spans 13 amino acids. Germline values: CDR1 LGHNA, CDR2 YNFKEQ.

Measured by frequency, this clonotype is medium-sized. The chain links TRBV29-1 to TRBJ2-5. This CDR3 is 12 amino acids long. Germline V gene lookup returns CDR1 SQVTM and CDR2 ANQGSEA. CDR3 loop: CSVSTVGETQYF.

The chain employs TRBV12-3 or TRBV12-4 and TRBJ1-2; TCRdb names TRBD1, which stays unverified in the absence of DNA. The CDR3 loop spans 16 amino acids. The CDR3 protein is CASRSGTGGWGYGYTF.

According to its frequency, this clonotype is medium-sized (0.01 to 0.1%). The CDR3 reads CSVGKLMNTEAFF. V gene TRBV29-1 combines with J gene TRBJ1-1. CDR3 size: 13 residues. Germline V gene data show CDR1 as SQVTM and CDR2 as ANQGSEA.

The V call is TRBV7-9, the J call TRBJ2-3. The CDR3 has 15 residues. Germline V gives CDR1 SEHNR, CDR2 FQNEAQ (reference sequence). CDR3 sequence reads: CASSLRGISTDTQYF.

The CDR3: CASSYLNGEQYF. This chain links TRBV6-5 with TRBJ2-7. Germline V lookup: CDR1 MNHEY, CDR2 SVGAGI. The CDR3 is made up of 12 amino acids.

The CDR3 sequence is CASSYAQGSYGYTF. The chain uses TRBV6-6 and TRBJ1-2; TCRdb returns TRBD1, unconfirmable since there is no DNA. Looked up from germline, CDR1 is MNHNY and CDR2 is SVGAGI (reference sequence). This CDR3 contains 14 residues.

Frequency places this clonotype as medium-sized (0.01 to 0.1%). The chain links TRBV29-1 to TRBJ2-3; TCRdb names TRBD1, which stays unverified in the absence of DNA. CDR1 SQVTM and CDR2 ANQGSEA come from the germline V gene. The CDR3 length is 14 residues. CDR3 loop: CSVGGDRSTDTQYF.

The J gene is TRBJ1-1, the V gene TRBV7-9; no DNA is available, so the TRBD1 call from TCRdb remains unchecked. CDR1 is SEHNR and CDR2 is FQNEAQ in the germline V gene (reference sequence). The length of the CDR3 is 13 residues. This chain's CDR3 is CASSTPAKQEAFF.

The gene calls are TRBV5-4 and TRBJ1-2; no DNA is available, so the TRBD1 call from TCRdb remains unchecked. The CDR3 has 14 amino acids. CDR1 SGHNT and CDR2 YYREEE come from the germline V gene (reference sequence). CDR3 sequence: CASSWTVTSYGYTF.

The V gene is TRBV6-5, the J gene TRBJ2-1; TCRdb designates TRBD2, a call that cannot be tested without DNA. Germline CDR1 is MNHEY and CDR2 is SVGAGI. The CDR3 is made up of 16 amino acids. This CDR3 is CASSYTGRGGVNEQFF.

The CDR3 is CASSLEGSRVDQTRSGNTIYF. This rearrangement joins TRBV5-1 to TRBJ1-3. The germline V gene has CDR1 SGHRS and CDR2 YFSETQ. The CDR3 has 21 amino acids.

The genes are TRBV5-5 and TRBJ2-5; TCRdb's D call of TRBD2 is untestable without DNA. Germline CDR1 is SGHKS and CDR2 is YYEKEE (reference sequence). The CDR3 runs 14 residues. Here the CDR3 reads CASSLWLAGETQYF.

Judged by frequency, this clonotype is medium-sized (0.01 to 0.1%). The chain uses TRBV5-6 and TRBJ2-7. Germline CDR1 and CDR2: SGHDT and YYEEEE. This CDR3 is built from 14 residues. CDR3 region: CASSLGGSTYEQYF. The full variable domain, completed using reference TRBV5-6 and TRBJ2-7, is DAGVTQSPTHLIKTRGQQVTLRCSPKSGHDTVSWYQQALGQGPQFIFQYYEEEERQRGNFPDRFSGHQFPNYSSELNVNALLLGDSALYLCASSLGGSTYEQYFGPGTRLTVT.

The chain uses TRBV6-1 and TRBJ1-2; TCRdb's D gene call, TRBD1, goes unchecked for lack of DNA. Germline CDR1 reads MNHNS; CDR2 reads SASEGT. CDR3 length equals 15 residues. CDR3 amino acids: CASTRDGFGNYGYTF.

The chain is built from TRBV19 and TRBJ1-2; TCRdb's D gene call, TRBD1, goes unchecked for lack of DNA. This CDR3 is 16 amino acids long. The germline gives CDR1 LNHDA, CDR2 SQIVND (reference sequence). The CDR3 reads CASFPGAGAPDYGYTF. Full variable domain (rest looked up from reference TRBV19 and TRBJ1-2): DGGITQSPKYLFRKEGQNVTLSCEQNLNHDAMYWYRQDPGQGLRLIYYSQIVNDFQKGDIAEGYSVSREKKESFPLTVTSAQKNPTAFYLCASFPGAGAPDYGYTFGSGTRLTVV.

Measured by frequency, this clonotype is medium-sized (0.01 to 0.1%). This chain uses TRBV19 with TRBJ2-2; TCRdb reports TRBD2, a call that lacks DNA to check it against. CDR3 size: 15 residues. In germline, CDR1 is LNHDA, CDR2 SQIVND (reference sequence). Here the CDR3 reads CASSISAGRTGELFF.

Judged by frequency, this clonotype is medium-sized. This chain uses TRBV27 with TRBJ1-6. Germline lookup yields CDR1 MNHEY and CDR2 SMNVEV (reference sequence). The CDR3 is 13 residues long. The CDR3 protein is CASSLRRNSPLHF.

The rearrangement links TRBV7-2 to TRBJ2-3. Per the germline V gene, CDR1 is SGHTA and CDR2 is FQGNSA. The CDR3 contains 14 residues. The CDR3 is CASSSGWGTDTQYF.

The CDR3 protein is CASSFRTGGNQPQHF. The chain combines TRBV6-5 with TRBJ1-5; TCRdb's D call of TRBD1 is untestable without DNA. Germline CDR1 MNHEY, CDR2 SVGAGI. The length of the CDR3 is 15 residues.

This clonotype counts as medium-sized by frequency. V is TRBV30 and J is TRBJ2-1. The CDR3 runs 13 residues. Per germline, CDR1 GTSNPN and CDR2 SVGIG (reference sequence). CDR3: CAWSGQGYNEQFF.

This chain connects TRBV27 to TRBJ1-1; the TCRdb D gene call, TRBD1, has no DNA to confirm it. The length of the CDR3 is 14 residues. Germline assignment: CDR1 MNHEY and CDR2 SMNVEV (reference sequence). CDR3 region: CASQRDGLNTEAFF.

This clonotype shows up as medium-sized by frequency. This chain connects TRBV29-1 to TRBJ1-1; TCRdb calls TRBD1, which cannot be checked without DNA. This CDR3 is 12 amino acids long. Germline V gene sequence: CDR1 SQVTM, CDR2 ANQGSEA. The CDR3 protein is CSVAGQATEAFF. The full variable domain, completed using reference TRBV29-1 and TRBJ1-1, is SAVISQKPSRDICQRGTSLTIQCQVDSQVTMMFWYRQQPGQSLTLIATANQGSEATYESGFVIDKFPISRPNLTFSTLTVSNMSPEDSSIYLCSVAGQATEAFFGQGTRLTVV.

This sequence joins TRBV6-1 and TRBJ1-1. Germline V gene data show CDR1 as MNHNS and CDR2 as SASEGT. CDR3 length: 13 amino acids. The CDR3 protein is CASSVSRDTEAFF.

The CDR3 spells CATSRDSLAYGYTF. V is TRBV15 and J is TRBJ1-2. The germline CDR1 and CDR2 sequences are LNHNV and YYDKDF (reference sequence). This CDR3 spans 14 amino acids.

CDR3 region: CASSFREGETQYF. The chain has TRBV7-7 and TRBJ2-5; TCRdb lists TRBD2, though no DNA is available to test this call. CDR3 length: 13 amino acids. Germline CDR1 reads SSHAT; CDR2 reads FNYEAQ (reference sequence).

The chain is built from TRBV6-2 or TRBV6-3 and TRBJ1-1; TCRdb proposes TRBD1, but this gene call is untestable without DNA. Germline assignment: CDR1 MNHEY and CDR2 SVGEGT. The CDR3 is 12 residues long. The CDR3 reads CASSRPGTEAFF.

The V call is TRBV28, the J call TRBJ2-3; the D call from TCRdb, TRBD1, cannot be confirmed without DNA. This CDR3 contains 13 residues. CDR1 and CDR2 (germline): MDHEN, SYDVKM. CDR3 amino acids: CASAGTFTDTQYF.